Shown below are 32 T cell receptor beta chains from a single sample sequenced in a study of cytomegalovirus exposure and HLA in healthy donors. Both 60 Vbeta primers and 13 Jbeta primers went into the PCR. This table comes from immunoSEQ multiplex PCR, and its TCRdb copy is limited to in-frame clones, with some not included. The sample holds about 140,000 clones, roughly three quarters seen once. The source material was PBMCs. The receptors derive from a man between 60 and 70 years old in good health and CMV-seronegative.

The V gene is TRBV11-2, the J gene TRBJ1-1, with D perhaps TRBD1 (6 bases). Germline lookup yields CDR1 SGHAT and CDR2 FQNNGV. This CDR3 region has 13 residues. The V end was cut by 1 base, the J end by 11 bases, with 14 bases between. Here the CDR3 DNA reads TGTGCCAGCAGCTTAGCCGATGGACAGCGGGCTTTCTTT. Its protein product is CASSLADGQRAFF.

The gene calls are TRBV11-2 and TRBJ2-2, with a weak D call TRBD1 (6 bases). V lost 5 bases and J lost 2, with 12 bases in between. CDR1 SGHAT and CDR2 FQNNGV come from the germline V gene. The CDR3 is made up of 15 amino acids. The CDR3 sequence is CASSRTGTNTGELFF. CDR3 DNA sequence: TGTGCCAGCAGCCGTACAGGGACCAACACCGGGGAGCTGTTTTTT.

This clone appeared a few times. The V call is TRBV7-9, the J call TRBJ1-2; unclear D gene. Germline-derived CDR1 and CDR2 are SEHNR and FQNEAQ (reference sequence). This CDR3 is built from 12 residues. V lost 5 bases and J lost 7, with 11 bases in between. Here the CDR3 reads CASSPVTGGYTF. In nucleotides, the CDR3 is TGTGCCAGCAGCCCCGTTACGGGTGGCTACACCTTC.

CDR3 nucleotide sequence: TGTGCCAGCAGCCCCGACGGGTTCTACGAGCAGTACTTC. This translates into CASSPDGFYEQYF. The chain is built from TRBV5-5 and TRBJ2-7; D unclear. Trimming took 4 bases from V and 3 from J, leaving 11 bases between them. In germline, CDR1 is SGHKS, CDR2 YYEKEE (reference sequence). The CDR3 totals 13 residues.

V usage is TRBV19 and J usage is TRBJ2-3; no definite D call. Germline loops: CDR1 LNHDA, CDR2 SQIVND (reference sequence). CDR3 length equals 13 residues. V was cut by 3 bases and J by 3 bases, with 7 bases left in between. The CDR3 sequence is CASSIPPTDTQYF. The CDR3 DNA reads TGTGCCAGTAGTATCCCCCCTACAGATACGCAGTATTTT.

The chain combines TRBV14 with TRBJ2-1, with 13 bases matching TRBD2. V shed 6 bases, J shed 4 bases, and the junction held 6 bases outside the gene matches. CDR1 is SGHDN and CDR2 is FVKESK in the germline V gene. CDR3 length equals 16 residues. The CDR3 bases are TGTGCCAGCAGTCTACCGGGACTAGCGGGGTACAATGAGCAGTTCTTC. This sequence encodes CASSLPGLAGYNEQFF.

The V call is TRBV9, the J call TRBJ1-5; 7 nucleotides line up with TRBD1. Germline trimming cut 8 bases from V and 2 bases from J; bases unmatched to any gene: 7. This CDR3 is 14 amino acids long. Germline CDR1 and CDR2: SGDLS and YYNGEE. CDR3 protein: CASPRQGCNQPQHF. Here the CDR3 DNA reads TGTGCCAGTCCAAGACAGGGTTGCAATCAGCCCCAGCATTTT.

The rearrangement uses TRBV10-1 and TRBJ2-7, with a weak D call TRBD1 (6 bases). V shed 4 bases and J shed 5 bases, with 9 bases lying between them. From germline, CDR1 is WNHNN and CDR2 SYGVQD (reference sequence). The CDR3 is made up of 12 amino acids. CDR3: CASSADSHEQYF. The CDR3 DNA reads TGCGCCAGCAGTGCGGACAGTCACGAGCAGTACTTC.

The rearrangement joins TRBV27 to TRBJ1-2; D perhaps matches TRBD1 (5 bases). The CDR3 is 13 residues long. V was trimmed by 3 bases and J by 8 bases, leaving 13 bases between them. The germline V gene encodes CDR1 MNHEY and CDR2 SMNVEV (reference sequence). The CDR3 loop is CASSFDSRGGYTF. The CDR3 region has the DNA TGTGCCAGCAGTTTTGACAGTCGAGGAGGCTACACCTTC.

The chain recombines TRBV7-3 with TRBJ2-7; TRBD1 aligns across 12 bases. The ends lost 4 bases at V and 5 bases at J; junction bases unmatched: 3. The CDR3 is made up of 14 amino acids. Germline CDR1 SGHTA, CDR2 FQGTGA. The CDR3: CASSSGTGGDEQYF. The CDR3 DNA follows: TGTGCCAGCAGCTCCGGGACAGGGGGCGACGAGCAGTACTTC.

The chain links TRBV6-1 to TRBJ1-1, with TRBD1 matching 7 bases. J lost 1 base, V lost 1 base, and 3 bases had no gene match. The germline V gene encodes CDR1 MNHNS and CDR2 SASEGT. This CDR3 comprises 15 residues. The CDR3 region is CASSEVPGGNTEAFF. CDR3 in DNA: TGTGCCAGCAGTGAAGTCCCAGGGGGGAACACTGAAGCTTTCTTT.

The chain is built from TRBV19 and TRBJ2-5; 11 bases line up with TRBD2. V shed 5 bases, J shed 5 bases, and the junction held 10 bases outside the gene matches. This CDR3 spans 16 amino acids. Germline V CDR1 and CDR2: LNHDA, SQIVND (reference sequence). The CDR3 coding sequence is TGTGCCAGTAGTCCCTCTAGCGGGAGGCCGTGGGAGACCCAGTACTTC. Its translation is CASSPSSGRPWETQYF.

The gene calls are TRBV7-9 and TRBJ1-6; 7 bases are shared with TRBD1. The CDR3 has 15 amino acids. Germline CDR1 SEHNR, CDR2 FQNEAQ (reference sequence). The trim removed 4 bases at V and 4 bases at J, leaving 4 bases unmatched. CDR3 in DNA: TGTGCCAGCAGCTCCGGACAGGAATATAATTCACCCCTCCACTTT. Translated: CASSSGQEYNSPLHF.

The J gene is TRBJ1-5, the V gene TRBV5-6; no clear D. Trimming took 1 base from V and 7 from J, leaving 6 bases between them. This CDR3 comprises 12 residues. Germline lookup yields CDR1 SGHDT and CDR2 YYEEEE. The CDR3 DNA follows: TGTGCCAGCAGCTTGTTTCTCCAGCCCCAGCATTTT. The encoded protein is CASSLFLQPQHF.

The rearrangement links TRBV11-2 to TRBJ1-2; 9 bases align to TRBD1. This CDR3 has 17 residues. J gave up 6 bases and V 5 bases, and 16 bases lay outside the gene matches. Germline V gene lookup returns CDR1 SGHAT and CDR2 FQNNGV. The CDR3 sequence: CASSPTTSGTGSHGYTF. CDR3 in DNA: TGTGCCAGCAGCCCAACTACGTCCGGGACAGGGAGTCATGGCTACACCTTC.

Points on this clone: One end of the junction is discordant with germline, which a read error may explain. The chain joins TRBV29-1 to TRBJ1-2; D is perhaps TRBD1 (6 bases). This CDR3 is 18 amino acids long. From germline, CDR1 is SQVTM and CDR2 ANQGSEA. Written as DNA, the CDR3 is TGCAGCGTTGAAGATTCGAGGTATAGACAGGAAAGTCTCTATGGCTACCCCTTC. Its protein product is CSVEDSRYRQESLYGYPF.

The chain carries TRBV19 and TRBJ1-2, with 7 bases matching TRBD1. Germline CDR1 and CDR2: LNHDA and SQIVND (reference sequence). This CDR3 is built from 18 residues. V lost 6 bases, J lost 7 bases, and 23 bases stayed unmatched. The DNA for the CDR3 is TGTGCCAGTAGCTCACCTGGTCTTCCACAGGGGAAAGGCAGTGGCTACACCTTC. Protein product: CASSSPGLPQGKGSGYTF.

The chain couples TRBV25-1 to TRBJ2-7; D ambiguous. The V end was cut by 4 bases, the J end by 6 bases, with 7 bases between. This CDR3 comprises 11 residues. CDR1 and CDR2 (germline): MGHDK, SYGVNS. CDR3 loop: CASSALSEQYF. As DNA, the CDR3 is TGTGCCAGCAGTGCTCTTAGCGAGCAGTACTTC.

The CDR3 DNA reads TGTGCCAGCAGTTTGAGGCAGGGGATCTACAATGAGCAGTTCTTC. It encodes CASSLRQGIYNEQFF. The V and J genes are TRBV28 and TRBJ2-1, with a weak D call TRBD1 (6 bases). V was shortened by 3 bases and J by 3 bases, with 12 bases between the two germline ends. The CDR3 totals 15 residues. The germline gives CDR1 MDHEN, CDR2 SYDVKM.

This chain connects TRBV15 to TRBJ1-1; 9 bases agree with TRBD1. CDR1 and CDR2 from the germline V gene are LNHNV and YYDKDF (reference sequence). The CDR3 is 14 residues long. Trimming cost V 4 bases and J 10 bases; bases outside gene matches: 10. The CDR3 region is CATSMDRGAPRAFF. The CDR3 DNA follows: TGTGCCACCAGCATGGACAGGGGCGCCCCGAGAGCTTTCTTT.

The gene calls are TRBV28 and TRBJ2-3; D perhaps matches TRBD2 (6 bases). The V end was cut by 3 bases, the J end by 0 bases, with 16 bases between. Germline values: CDR1 MDHEN, CDR2 SYDVKM. The CDR3 sequence is 17 residues long. This CDR3 reads CASSLGGAVPSTDTQYF. The CDR3 DNA follows: TGTGCCAGCAGTTTGGGGGGAGCGGTACCCAGCACAGATACGCAGTATTTT.

The V call is TRBV28, the J call TRBJ1-2, with TRBD1 as a possible D gene (5 bases). The length of the CDR3 is 15 residues. V was trimmed by 6 bases and J by 5 bases, leaving 19 bases between them. CDR1 MDHEN and CDR2 SYDVKM come from the germline V gene. CDR3 sequence reads: CASSPPGDVYYGYTF. The CDR3 coding sequence is TGTGCCAGCAGCCCACCGGGGGACGTCTATTATGGCTACACCTTC.

The J gene is TRBJ2-1, the V gene TRBV27; D remains unclear. Per germline, CDR1 MNHEY and CDR2 SMNVEV (reference sequence). Trimming shortened V by 1 base and J by 6 bases, and 13 bases separated the two germline ends. The CDR3 totals 15 residues. The CDR3 is CASSLFAARRNEQFF. For the CDR3, the DNA is TGTGCCAGCAGTTTATTTGCGGCTCGCCGCAATGAGCAGTTCTTC.

This clone was picked up a small number of times. The V gene is TRBV9, the J gene TRBJ2-5; the D gene is possibly TRBD2 (6 bases). Trimming pared 0 bases from V and 0 bases from J, leaving 6 bases between. The CDR3 length is 14 residues. Germline V lookup: CDR1 SGDLS, CDR2 YYNGEE. The CDR3 sequence is CASSVGDYQETQYF. In DNA, the CDR3 is TGTGCCAGCAGCGTAGGGGACTACCAAGAGACCCAGTACTTC.

The chain employs TRBV9 and TRBJ1-1; 10 bases are a match to TRBD1. Germline loops: CDR1 SGDLS, CDR2 YYNGEE. Trimming removed 2 bases from V and 0 bases from J; junction bases left unmatched: 4. The CDR3 is 16 residues long. CDR3 in DNA: TGTGCCAGCAGCGTGGGGACAGGGGCCCTGAACACTGAAGCTTTCTTT. Its translation is CASSVGTGALNTEAFF.

By sample share, this clone is medium-sized (0.01 to 0.1%). The V gene is TRBV7-3, the J gene TRBJ1-1; D unresolved. Trimming took 2 bases from V and 0 from J, leaving 10 bases between them. From germline, CDR1 is SGHTA and CDR2 FQGTGA. CDR3 length: 15 residues. In nucleotides, the CDR3 is TGTGCCAGCAGCTTATCCCACGCAGTGAACACTGAAGCTTTCTTT. The encoded protein is CASSLSHAVNTEAFF.

This clone appeared once. V and J are TRBV29-1 and TRBJ1-2, with 8 bases that match TRBD1. After removal of 7 bases from V and 3 bases from J, the junction contained 10 bases not matched to a gene. The CDR3 loop spans 14 amino acids. In germline, CDR1 is SQVTM, CDR2 ANQGSEA. CDR3: CSAQPTGADYGYTF. CDR3 bases: TGCAGCGCCCAACCGACAGGGGCGGACTATGGCTACACCTTC.

The rearrangement links TRBV27 to TRBJ1-2, with 10 bases fitting TRBD1. The germline V gene has CDR1 MNHEY and CDR2 SMNVEV (reference sequence). The CDR3 totals 13 residues. The V segment lost 3 bases and the J segment 8 bases; nucleotides outside the gene matches: 3. CDR3 region: CASSFGTGVGYTF. CDR3 sequence (DNA): TGTGCCAGCAGTTTCGGGACAGGGGTCGGCTACACCTTC.

The chain joins TRBV2 to TRBJ2-2; D gene ambiguous. This CDR3 is built from 13 residues. V shed 4 bases and J shed 0 bases, with 3 bases lying between them. Germline V gives CDR1 SNHLY, CDR2 FYNNEI. In DNA form, the CDR3 reads TGTGCCAGCAGTGGTACGAACACCGGGGAGCTGTTTTTT. It encodes CASSGTNTGELFF.

V and J are TRBV5-6 and TRBJ1-3; the D is unclear. The CDR3 has 15 amino acids. V shed 0 bases and J shed 2 bases, with 9 bases lying between them. Germline CDR1 is SGHDT and CDR2 is YYEEEE. CDR3 nucleotides: TGTGCCAGCAGCTTGGGTTCCGGAGCTGGAAACACCATATATTTT. It translates to CASSLGSGAGNTIYF. The full variable domain, its missing parts supplied by reference TRBV5-6 and TRBJ1-3, is DAGVTQSPTHLIKTRGQQVTLRCSPKSGHDTVSWYQQALGQGPQFIFQYYEEEERQRGNFPDRFSGHQFPNYSSELNVNALLLGDSALYLCASSLGSGAGNTIYFGEGSWLTVV.

The genes are TRBV6-5 and TRBJ1-5; D perhaps matches TRBD1 (6 bases). The V gene's germline CDR1 is MNHEY and CDR2 SVGAGI. The CDR3 consists of 15 residues. Trimming removed 0 bases at V and 6 bases at J, with 12 bases between. The CDR3 sequence: CASSYSAGEGQPQHF. The CDR3 DNA is TGTGCCAGCAGTTACTCGGCAGGGGAAGGTCAGCCCCAGCATTTT.

This chain joins TRBV5-6 and TRBJ1-4; a possible D gene is TRBD1 (6 bases). The V and J ends lost 2 bases and 7 bases respectively, with 12 bases between them. The CDR3 is 14 amino acids. Germline CDR1 and CDR2: SGHDT and YYEEEE. The CDR3 sequence: CASSLSSRGEKLFF. For the CDR3, the DNA is TGTGCCAGCAGCTTATCAAGCAGGGGTGAAAAACTGTTTTTT.